This T cell receptor beta chain was recovered during a study of cytomegalovirus exposure and HLA in healthy donors. CDR3 size: 13 residues. CDR1 ENHRY and CDR2 SYGVKD come from the germline V gene. V shed 6 bases, J shed 7 bases, and the junction held 5 bases outside the gene matches. Researchers ran the PCR with 60 Vbeta and 13 Jbeta primers. Data came from immunoSEQ multiplex PCR; TCRdb stores just in-frame clones and leaves some out. The sample shows more than 45,000 clones, approximately 70% of them seen only once. The sequenced sample consisted of PBMCs. The chain carries TRBV10-3 and TRBJ2-2, with TRBD2 matching over 7 bases. This TCR derives from a woman aged 55-69 years in good health and CMV-seropositive. The CDR3 region has the DNA TGTGCCATCAGGGGCCGGGGGGACGGGGAGCTGTTTTTT. It codes for CAIRGRGDGELFF.